A single sample is the source of the 19 T cell receptor beta chains below, sequenced in a study of CD4+ T cells in melanoma. Produced via immunoSEQ multiplex PCR; TCRdb's table is partial and in-frame only. The sample includes roughly 120,000 clones, over 80% of them seen just once. The sample comprised peripheral blood. These receptors came from a human donor with melanoma.

This sequence joins TRBV7-9 and TRBJ2-2, with 8 bases that match TRBD2. V lost 4 bases and J lost 5; bases outside the gene matches: 6. Germline CDR1 and CDR2: SEHNR and FQNEAQ (reference sequence). This CDR3 comprises 15 residues. The CDR3 protein is CASSSQAGETGELFF. The CDR3 coding sequence is TGTGCCAGCAGCTCACAAGCGGGAGAGACCGGGGAGCTGTTTTTT. Supplemented by reference TRBV7-9 and TRBJ2-2, the full variable domain reads DTGVSQNPRHKITKRGQNVTFRCDPISEHNRLYWYRQTLGQGPEFLTYFQNEAQLEKSRLLSDRFSAERPKGSFSTLEIQRTEQGDSAMYLCASSSQAGETGELFFGEGSRLTVL.

The V and J genes are TRBV4-1 and TRBJ1-2, with D perhaps matching TRBD1 (5 bases). This CDR3 spans 13 amino acids. The V and J ends lost 4 bases and 8 bases respectively, with 14 bases between them. The germline V gene has CDR1 MGHRA and CDR2 YSYEKL. CDR3 residues: CASSPQGGRGYTF. The CDR3 DNA reads TGCGCCAGCAGCCCCCAGGGAGGGCGAGGCTACACCTTC.

The chain links TRBV19 to TRBJ2-1; 7 positions agree with TRBD2. The trim removed 2 bases at V and 2 bases at J, leaving 0 bases unmatched. Germline CDR1 LNHDA, CDR2 SQIVND (reference sequence). The CDR3 extends over 14 amino acids. The CDR3 region has the DNA TGTGCCAGTAGTATAAGCGGGACCTACAATGAGCAGTTCTTC. Protein product: CASSISGTYNEQFF.

The chain couples TRBV11-3 to TRBJ2-1; 11 bases align to TRBD2. The CDR3 is 15 amino acids. Germline CDR1 and CDR2: SGHNT and YENEEA. The V segment lost 5 bases and the J segment 4 bases; nucleotides outside the gene matches: 4. The chain's CDR3 is CASSPGLAAYNEQFF. The DNA of the CDR3 is TGTGCCAGCAGCCCGGGACTAGCGGCTTACAATGAGCAGTTCTTC.

V and J are TRBV5-1 and TRBJ1-2; 7 bases fit TRBD1. The CDR3 spans 14 residues. Germline V gives CDR1 SGHRS, CDR2 YFSETQ. Trimming at V came to 4 bases and at J to 3 bases, leaving 6 bases not matched to a gene. Here the CDR3 reads CASSATGVDYGYTF. The CDR3 DNA reads as TGCGCCAGCAGCGCAACAGGGGTGGACTATGGCTACACCTTC.

The genes are TRBV6-4 and TRBJ2-2, with TRBD1 matching over 9 bases. CDR3 length: 15 residues. J lost 4 bases, V lost 6 bases, and 6 bases had no gene match. In germline, CDR1 is MRHNA, CDR2 SNTAGT. This CDR3 reads CASSRDREGTGELFF. The CDR3 nucleotides read TGTGCCAGCAGCAGGGACAGGGAAGGCACCGGGGAGCTGTTTTTT.

The chain recombines TRBV6-5 with TRBJ2-7, with D hard to call. The CDR3 sequence is 13 residues long. V was clipped by 5 bases and J by 0 bases, with 8 bases between them. Germline V gives CDR1 MNHEY, CDR2 SVGAGI. CDR3 sequence reads: CASSLHDSYEQYF. As DNA, the CDR3 is TGTGCCAGCAGTCTACACGACTCCTACGAGCAGTACTTC.

The chain is built from TRBV29-1 and TRBJ2-6; D perhaps matches TRBD1 (6 bases). Deletions cut 6 bases from V and 4 bases from J, with 13 bases between. This CDR3 is built from 14 residues. CDR1 and CDR2 from the germline V gene are SQVTM and ANQGSEA. The CDR3 sequence is CSVLTGTGANVLTF. CDR3 DNA: TGCAGCGTACTAACAGGGACCGGGGCCAACGTCCTGACTTTC.

The chain uses TRBV19 and TRBJ2-2; no firm D call. Trimming pared 2 bases from V and 1 base from J, leaving 5 bases between. CDR1 and CDR2 (germline): LNHDA, SQIVND (reference sequence). The CDR3 length is 14 residues. Here the CDR3 DNA reads TGTGCCAGTAGTATAAGTAGGAACACCGGGGAGCTGTTTTTT. Translated: CASSISRNTGELFF. Based on the CDR3 plus reference TRBV19 and TRBJ2-2, the full variable domain is DGGITQSPKYLFRKEGQNVTLSCEQNLNHDAMYWYRQDPGQGLRLIYYSQIVNDFQKGDIAEGYSVSREKKESFPLTVTSAQKNPTAFYLCASSISRNTGELFFGEGSRLTVL.

The rearrangement joins TRBV5-1 to TRBJ2-5; D not certain. V was shortened by 4 bases and J by 2 bases, with 9 bases between the two germline ends. This CDR3 spans 13 amino acids. Germline CDR1 reads SGHRS; CDR2 reads YFSETQ. The CDR3 nucleotides are TGCGCCAGCAGCGCGTACAGACAAGAGACCCAGTACTTC. The encoded protein is CASSAYRQETQYF.

This chain connects TRBV19 to TRBJ2-7; D gene uncertain. This CDR3 region has 14 residues. Germline CDR1 reads LNHDA; CDR2 reads SQIVND (reference sequence). Trimming removed 2 bases at V and 5 bases at J, with 13 bases between. Here the CDR3 reads CASSIRAPSDEQYF. The DNA of the CDR3 is TGTGCCAGTAGTATAAGGGCCCCCTCAGACGAGCAGTACTTC.

The chain carries TRBV27 and TRBJ2-3, with 12 bases identical to TRBD2. The germline V gene has CDR1 MNHEY and CDR2 SMNVEV (reference sequence). V lost 7 bases, J lost 4 bases, and 6 bases stayed unmatched. The CDR3 contains 15 residues. In DNA form, the CDR3 reads TGTGCCAGCAAAAGCCTAGCGGGGGGGCCAGATACGCAGTATTTT. Translating it yields CASKSLAGGPDTQYF.

The J gene is TRBJ1-2, the V gene TRBV7-3; D is ambiguous. Germline assignment: CDR1 SGHTA and CDR2 FQGTGA. Trimming took 5 bases from V and 2 from J, leaving 12 bases between them. This CDR3 is built from 14 residues. The CDR3 region has the DNA TGTGCCAGCAGCCCTGGCCACGGCAACTATGGCTACACCTTC. Residues: CASSPGHGNYGYTF.

The rearrangement uses TRBV7-9 and TRBJ2-3, with D perhaps matching TRBD1 (6 bases). The germline CDR1 and CDR2 sequences are SEHNR and FQNEAQ (reference sequence). V was cut by 4 bases and J by 4 bases, with 15 bases left in between. CDR3 length equals 15 residues. In DNA, the CDR3 is TGTGCCAGCAGCTCGACAGGAGGAGGAGCAGATACGCAGTATTTT. Protein product: CASSSTGGGADTQYF.

The sample holds one count of this clone. The chain uses TRBV5-4 and TRBJ2-5; a weak D match, TRBD1 (7 bases). Germline V gene lookup returns CDR1 SGHNT and CDR2 YYREEE (reference sequence). The CDR3 contains 15 residues. V was clipped by 0 bases and J by 2 bases, with 11 bases between them. CDR3 amino acids: CASSLGGDSQETQYF. The CDR3 DNA is TGTGCCAGCAGCTTGGGGGGGGACAGTCAAGAGACCCAGTACTTC. The full variable domain, its missing parts supplied by reference TRBV5-4 and TRBJ2-5, is ETGVTQSPTHLIKTRGQQVTLRCSSQSGHNTVSWYQQALGQGPQFIFQYYREEENGRGNFPPRFSGLQFPNYSSELNVNALELDDSALYLCASSLGGDSQETQYFGPGTRLLVL.

The chain is built from TRBV7-9 and TRBJ1-5; D gene uncertain. The CDR3 is made up of 13 amino acids. Per germline, CDR1 SEHNR and CDR2 FQNEAQ (reference sequence). V was cut by 6 bases and J by 7 bases, with 13 bases left in between. CDR3 protein: CASSSNGGQPQHF. The CDR3 DNA reads TGTGCCAGCAGTTCAAATGGCGGGCAGCCCCAGCATTTT.

The chain links TRBV28 to TRBJ1-6; 7 positions match TRBD1. This CDR3 region has 13 residues. Germline V lookup: CDR1 MDHEN, CDR2 SYDVKM. V was pared by 3 bases and J by 10 bases, with 3 bases of the junction left unmatched. The CDR3 here is CASSLRGHSPLHF. DNA of the CDR3: TGTGCCAGCAGTTTGAGGGGGCACTCACCCCTCCACTTT.

The gene calls are TRBV11-3 and TRBJ2-2; D is unclear. Germline values: CDR1 SGHNT, CDR2 YENEEA. Trimming pared 1 base from V and 6 bases from J, leaving 9 bases between. The CDR3 runs to 14 residues. Written as DNA, the CDR3 is TGTGCCAGCAGCTTAGGGAACGCCCCCGGGGAGCTGTTTTTT. Encoded protein: CASSLGNAPGELFF. Supplemented by reference TRBV11-3 and TRBJ2-2, the full variable domain reads EAGVVQSPRYKIIEKKQPVAFWCNPISGHNTLYWYLQNLGQGPELLIRYENEEAVDDSQLPKDRFSAERLKGVDSTLKIQPAELGDSAVYLCASSLGNAPGELFFGEGSRLTVL.

The chain links TRBV11-2 to TRBJ2-5, with D possibly TRBD2 on 5 matching bases. Trimming took 1 base from V and 5 from J, leaving 11 bases between them. The V gene's germline CDR1 is SGHAT and CDR2 FQNNGV. The CDR3 loop spans 14 amino acids. The CDR3 reads CASSLGSGSETQYF. In DNA, the CDR3 is TGTGCCAGCAGCTTAGGTTCGGGAAGCGAGACCCAGTACTTC.